This T cell receptor (beta chain) is drawn from a study of blood T cell repertoires in COVID-19. On the study more broadly: The United States, Italy and Spain were the sources of the acute and convalescent COVID-19 samples. In each case, the material was cDNA or gDNA derived from T cells, B-cell-depleted T cells, or PBMCs.

The germline gives CDR1 DFQATT, CDR2 SNEGSKA (reference sequence). The V end lost 4 bases, the J end lost 5 bases, and 6 bases lay between the germline ends. This CDR3 region has 11 residues. Recruits, aged roughly 18 to 95 years, lived in around 24 US areas. The study counted Cohort 3 donors as recovered given two negative PCRs, clearance, or symptom resolution. Profiled with immunoSEQ multiplex PCR; TCRdb holds only in-frame clones, not every one. This sample yields about 160,000 clones, of which 80% to 90% are seen a single time; roughly 8% belongs to the top ten. The chain carries TRBV20-1 and TRBJ2-1, with D unresolved. The clonotype was recovered from a woman in her 50s who had recovered from COVID-19. The sample consisted of PBMCs or T cells enriched from blood (not recorded which). In DNA form, the CDR3 reads TGCAGTGCTATTAGAAACAATGAGCAGTTCTTC. Its protein is CSAIRNNEQFF.